These 30 T cell receptor beta chains came from one sample sequenced in a study of Graves' ophthalmopathy and Graves' hyperthyroidism. RNA served as the template for amplifying TCR beta CDR3 regions. The first-round RT-PCR employed HTBI primers together with the Qiagen OneStep RT-PCR kit. A multiplex PCR was then performed as the second round. TCRdb reprocessed the multiplex PCR reads with MiXCR, giving one entry per CDR3 protein. The top ten clones hold roughly 7.4% of a sample with hundreds of thousands of distinct CDR3 sequences, about 24% of them seen once. Sequenced: peripheral blood. These receptors came from a young woman with stable Graves' hyperthyroidism. Some clones in this sample may be carry-over from other donors' samples.

This clonotype has a count of ten or more. This chain connects TRBV7-8 to TRBJ1-5; possibly TRBD1 for D (6 bases). The germline gives CDR1 SGHVS, CDR2 FQNEAQ. The CDR3 loop spans 15 amino acids. V was shortened by 0 bases and J by 7 bases, with 13 bases between the two germline ends. The CDR3 DNA reads TGTGCCAGCAGCTTAGCAGCGGGGGGCTGGCAGCCCCAGCATTTT. This codes for CASSLAAGGWQPQHF.

This clonotype has just a few counts. This chain connects TRBV14 to TRBJ2-7; tentatively, D is TRBD1 (5 bases). The germline V and J ends were trimmed by 1 base and 3 bases, with 7 bases remaining between them. This CDR3 has 13 amino acids. Germline CDR1 and CDR2: SGHDN and FVKESK. CDR3 in amino acids: CASSQAQGYEQYF. CDR3 nucleotide sequence: TGTGCCAGCAGCCAAGCCCAGGGCTACGAGCAGTACTTC.

Many counts were recorded for this clonotype. This chain links TRBV6-1 with TRBJ2-5, with D hard to call. Trimming removed 3 bases from V and 0 bases from J, with 5 bases in between. From germline, CDR1 is MNHNS and CDR2 SASEGT. The CDR3 length is 13 residues. The chain's CDR3 is CASSDTYQETQYF. In DNA, the CDR3 is TGTGCCAGCAGTGACACGTACCAAGAGACCCAGTACTTC.

This clonotype came up many times. The chain is built from TRBV9 and TRBJ1-2; D ambiguous. V was clipped by 0 bases and J by 5 bases, with 14 bases between them. CDR1 SGDLS and CDR2 YYNGEE come from the germline V gene. The CDR3 runs 15 residues. In DNA form, the CDR3 reads TGTGCCAGCAGCGTAGCTCTGCAGGCGGGATATGGCTACACCTTC. Protein product: CASSVALQAGYGYTF.

This clonotype has a count of ten or more. The rearrangement links TRBV29-1 to TRBJ1-1, with D uncertain. Germline CDR1 SQVTM, CDR2 ANQGSEA. Trimming removed 5 bases from V and 1 base from J, with 14 bases in between. The CDR3 runs 14 residues. The CDR3 protein is CSVLRRGWNTEAFF. The CDR3 DNA sequence: TGCAGCGTTCTTCGGCGGGGTTGGAACACTGAAGCTTTCTTT.

This clonotype was found many times. The chain has TRBV13 and TRBJ2-5, with 15 nucleotides matching TRBD2. The V segment lost 5 bases and the J segment 4 bases; nucleotides outside the gene matches: 11. The CDR3 has 18 residues. Germline-derived CDR1 and CDR2 are PRHDT and FYEKMQ (reference sequence). CDR3 DNA: TGTGCCAGCAGCCGGACTAGCGGGGGGGCCGGGGCCGCAGAGACCCAGTACTTC. Residues: CASSRTSGGAGAAETQYF.

This clonotype was counted a few times. The V and J genes are TRBV4-1 and TRBJ2-5; TRBD1 matches 7 bases. CDR1 is MGHRA, CDR2 YSYEKL, per germline. The CDR3 covers 16 residues. The trim removed 4 bases at V and 1 base at J, leaving 9 bases unmatched. CDR3 residues: CASSLNTGAIQETQYF. Here the CDR3 DNA reads TGCGCCAGCAGCCTAAACACAGGGGCAATCCAAGAGACCCAGTACTTC.

This chain links TRBV2 with TRBJ1-5, with 12 bases matching TRBD1. CDR3 length equals 15 residues. Germline CDR1 reads SNHLY; CDR2 reads FYNNEI. V shed 6 bases and J 6 bases; nucleotides not matched to a gene: 6. DNA for the CDR3: TGTGCCAGCAGCCCCGGGACAGGGGGCTTTCAGCCCCAGCATTTT. Translation gives CASSPGTGGFQPQHF.

At least ten counts were recorded for this clonotype. This sequence joins TRBV7-9 and TRBJ2-5; 9 positions match TRBD2. Per germline, CDR1 SEHNR and CDR2 FQNEAQ (reference sequence). The J segment lost 2 bases and the V segment lost 3 bases, leaving 4 bases of the junction unmatched. The CDR3 sequence is 15 residues long. The CDR3: CASSLTSGQQETQYF. DNA of the CDR3: TGTGCCAGCAGCTTGACTAGCGGCCAGCAAGAGACCCAGTACTTC.

This clonotype was seen more than once but under ten times. The rearrangement links TRBV19 to TRBJ1-1, with D unresolved. This CDR3 region has 14 residues. CDR1 is LNHDA and CDR2 is SQIVND in the germline V gene (reference sequence). Trimming left V 7 bases short and J 0 bases short, with 12 bases between. CDR3 DNA sequence: TGTGCCAGTATTAGGACGGCCATGAACACTGAAGCTTTCTTT. It codes for CASIRTAMNTEAFF.

The chain is built from TRBV6-5 and TRBJ2-7; weak D call: TRBD2 (6 bases). V lost 4 bases, J lost 6 bases, and 13 bases lay in between. This CDR3 spans 13 amino acids. Germline CDR1 MNHEY, CDR2 SVGAGI. Written as DNA, the CDR3 is TGTGCCAGCAGTTCTCAACTGGGGGGCGAGCAGTACTTC. Residues: CASSSQLGGEQYF.

In its sample, this clonotype was seen many times. The V and J genes are TRBV7-2 and TRBJ2-5; 9 bases match TRBD2. This CDR3 has 15 residues. J was trimmed by 2 bases and V by 5 bases; bases with no gene match: 6. Germline V CDR1 and CDR2: SGHTA, FQGNSA. The CDR3 bases are TGTGCCAGCAGCCCTCTAGCGGGGAGTCAAGAGACCCAGTACTTC. It specifies CASSPLAGSQETQYF.

V usage is TRBV11-2 and J usage is TRBJ1-1; D is possibly TRBD1 (5 bases). Germline V gene sequence: CDR1 SGHAT, CDR2 FQNNGV. This CDR3 contains 14 residues. V was pared by 1 base and J by 3 bases, with 9 bases between. CDR3 bases: TGTGCCAGCAGCTTAGTAGGGGTGGACACTGAAGCTTTCTTT. Translated, it gives CASSLVGVDTEAFF. Full variable domain (missing parts from reference TRBV11-2 and TRBJ1-1): EAGVAQSPRYKIIEKRQSVAFWCNPISGHATLYWYQQILGQGPKLLIQFQNNGVVDDSQLPKDRFSAERLKGVDSTLKIQPAKLEDSAVYLCASSLVGVDTEAFFGQGTRLTVV.

The V and J genes are TRBV18 and TRBJ2-4; D remains unclear. CDR1 is KGHSH and CDR2 is LQKENI in the germline V gene. V was cut by 2 bases and J by 0 bases, with 11 bases left in between. The CDR3 has 16 amino acids. The CDR3 here is CASSPTEQLAKNIQYF. CDR3 coding DNA: TGTGCCAGCTCACCAACCGAACAACTAGCCAAAAACATTCAGTACTTC.

This clonotype was recorded many times. V gene TRBV11-2 combines with J gene TRBJ2-5; D uncertain. The CDR3 loop spans 14 amino acids. V was cut by 7 bases and J by 5 bases, with 17 bases left in between. CDR1 is SGHAT and CDR2 is FQNNGV in the germline V gene. CDR3 residues: CASTSRRDLETQYF. The CDR3 nucleotides read TGTGCCAGCACGTCCCGACGCGACTTGGAGACCCAGTACTTC. The full variable domain, rest sourced from reference TRBV11-2 and TRBJ2-5, is EAGVAQSPRYKIIEKRQSVAFWCNPISGHATLYWYQQILGQGPKLLIQFQNNGVVDDSQLPKDRFSAERLKGVDSTLKIQPAKLEDSAVYLCASTSRRDLETQYFGPGTRLLVL.

The rearrangement uses TRBV30 and TRBJ1-5; D not certain. Germline V gene sequence: CDR1 GTSNPN, CDR2 SVGIG (reference sequence). Trimming took off 5 bases at V and 4 bases at J, with 12 bases between the two ends. This CDR3 comprises 13 residues. CDR3 sequence: CAWAKQRNQPQHF. For the CDR3, the DNA is TGTGCCTGGGCTAAACAAAGAAATCAGCCCCAGCATTTT.

The chain has TRBV27 and TRBJ2-3, with 8 bases identical to TRBD1. Germline V gene sequence: CDR1 MNHEY, CDR2 SMNVEV (reference sequence). Trimming at V came to 5 bases and at J to 10 bases, leaving 11 bases not matched to a gene. This CDR3 comprises 14 residues. Here the CDR3 reads CASSPYTGGIAQYF. The CDR3 nucleotides read TGTGCCAGCAGTCCGTACACAGGGGGGATTGCGCAGTATTTT.

The CDR3 sequence is CATRDGGPGNTIYF. Written as DNA, the CDR3 is TGTGCCACTCGGGACGGCGGGCCTGGAAACACCATATATTTT. V and J are TRBV11-3 and TRBJ1-3; possibly TRBD1 for D (5 bases). With 10 bases removed from V and 2 bases from J, the gap between germline ends came to 15 bases. This CDR3 is 14 amino acids long. The V gene's germline CDR1 is SGHNT and CDR2 YENEEA.

The rearrangement joins TRBV6-2 or TRBV6-3 to TRBJ1-6, with D tentatively TRBD1 (5 bases). V dropped 2 bases and J dropped 11 bases, with 13 bases sitting between them. In germline, CDR1 is MNHEY, CDR2 SVGEGT. This CDR3 spans 14 amino acids. CDR3 amino acids: CASSYPSEGAPLHF. The CDR3 nucleotides are TGTGCCAGCAGTTACCCGTCGGAAGGGGCACCCCTCCACTTT.

The chain combines TRBV6-5 with TRBJ1-5; 9 bases map to TRBD1. This CDR3 contains 16 residues. The germline V gene has CDR1 MNHEY and CDR2 SVGAGI. V was pared by 2 bases and J by 4 bases, with 6 bases of the junction left unmatched. CDR3 in DNA: TGTGCCAGCAGTTACCCCGGGACAGGGAAGAATCAGCCCCAGCATTTT. The encoded protein is CASSYPGTGKNQPQHF.

J is TRBJ1-1 and V is TRBV29-1; D is perhaps TRBD1 (6 bases). V was cut by 1 base and J by 5 bases, with 14 bases left in between. This CDR3 comprises 14 residues. Germline CDR1 reads SQVTM; CDR2 reads ANQGSEA. For the CDR3, the DNA is TGCAGCGTTGAAGGGGGGGGCCGAATTACTGAAGCTTTCTTT. Protein sequence: CSVEGGGRITEAFF.

Many counts were recorded for this clonotype. The CDR3 bases are TGTGCCAGCAGCCAGGGTGGGGTTCAGCCCCAGCATTTT. Its translation: CASSQGGVQPQHF. This chain connects TRBV3-1 to TRBJ1-5, with D unresolved. V was cut by 3 bases and J by 6 bases, with 9 bases left in between. Germline CDR1 and CDR2: LGHDT and YNNKEL (reference sequence). This CDR3 spans 13 amino acids.

The chain has TRBV15 and TRBJ1-2; no clear D gene. Per germline, CDR1 LNHNV and CDR2 YYDKDF (reference sequence). CDR3 length: 12 residues. The V end was cut by 2 bases, the J end by 8 bases, with 9 bases between. In DNA form, the CDR3 reads TGTGCCACCAGCAGAATCAAGTACGGCTACACCTTC. This codes for CATSRIKYGYTF.

This clonotype was observed at least ten times. The V and J genes are TRBV2 and TRBJ2-4; D is unresolved. This CDR3 is built from 16 residues. Germline V gene sequence: CDR1 SNHLY, CDR2 FYNNEI. Trimming pared 3 bases from V and 0 bases from J, leaving 12 bases between. CDR3 loop: CASSDGTPLAKNIQYF. The CDR3 DNA sequence: TGTGCCAGCAGTGATGGAACCCCTTTAGCCAAAAACATTCAGTACTTC. The full variable domain, its missing parts supplied by reference TRBV2 and TRBJ2-4, is EPEVTQTPSHQVTQMGQEVILRCVPISNHLYFYWYRQILGQKVEFLVSFYNNEISEKSEIFDDQFSVERPDGSNFTLKIRSTKLEDSAMYFCASSDGTPLAKNIQYFGAGTRLSVL.

The table lists this clonotype with many counts. This chain uses TRBV5-6 with TRBJ2-2, with TRBD2 as a possible D gene (6 bases). Germline V gene lookup returns CDR1 SGHDT and CDR2 YYEEEE. V dropped 0 bases and J dropped 4 bases, with 10 bases sitting between them. The CDR3 runs 15 residues. The CDR3 nucleotides read TGTGCCAGCAGCTTGGGACTAGGAGGCACCGGGGAGCTGTTTTTT. As protein: CASSLGLGGTGELFF.

This clonotype was detected ten times or more. This chain connects TRBV19 to TRBJ1-2; D unclear. V gave up 3 bases and J gave up 3 bases, with 11 bases separating them. Germline V gene sequence: CDR1 LNHDA, CDR2 SQIVND (reference sequence). The CDR3 is 14 residues long. The CDR3 DNA follows: TGTGCCAGTAGTATTTACGGGAGAGACTATGGCTACACCTTC. Its protein product is CASSIYGRDYGYTF.

This sequence joins TRBV7-2 and TRBJ1-5; the D gene is possibly TRBD1 (5 bases). V lost 5 bases and J 4 bases, leaving 15 bases between the germline ends. Germline CDR1 is SGHTA and CDR2 is FQGNSA. The CDR3 consists of 15 residues. Here the CDR3 reads CASSIGVAGNQPQHF. CDR3 in DNA: TGTGCCAGCAGCATAGGGGTGGCGGGGAATCAGCCCCAGCATTTT. The full variable domain, completed using reference TRBV7-2 and TRBJ1-5, is GAGVSQSPSNKVTEKGKDVELRCDPISGHTALYWYRQSLGQGLEFLIYFQGNSAPDKSGLPSDRFSAERTGGSVSTLTIQRTQQEDSAVYLCASSIGVAGNQPQHFGDGTRLSIL.

In this sample, this clonotype turned up many times. The chain recombines TRBV28 with TRBJ2-5; 7 nucleotides line up with TRBD1. The CDR3 is 12 residues long. Germline trimming cut 6 bases from V and 9 bases from J; bases unmatched to any gene: 7. From germline, CDR1 is MDHEN and CDR2 SYDVKM. CDR3 protein: CASRTNQGAQYF. The CDR3 region has the DNA TGTGCCAGCAGAACAAATCAGGGGGCCCAGTACTTC.

This clonotype has ten or more counts. V is TRBV20-1 and J is TRBJ2-7; D ambiguous. This CDR3 has 12 amino acids. Germline CDR1 is DFQATT and CDR2 is SNEGSKA (reference sequence). With 6 bases removed from V and 4 bases from J, the gap between germline ends came to 13 bases. CDR3 bases: TGCAGTGCCAAGCAATCCGGATACGAGCAGTACTTC. Translating gives CSAKQSGYEQYF.

As DNA, the CDR3 is TGTGCCAGCAGTTTATCGCCGGGACAGGGGGCGAGGGGTGGCTACACCTTC. This translates into CASSLSPGQGARGGYTF. The V and J genes are TRBV27 and TRBJ1-2; TRBD1 agrees at 12 bases. CDR1 and CDR2 (germline): MNHEY, SMNVEV (reference sequence). The length of the CDR3 is 17 residues. Germline trimming cut 0 bases from V and 7 bases from J; bases unmatched to any gene: 9.